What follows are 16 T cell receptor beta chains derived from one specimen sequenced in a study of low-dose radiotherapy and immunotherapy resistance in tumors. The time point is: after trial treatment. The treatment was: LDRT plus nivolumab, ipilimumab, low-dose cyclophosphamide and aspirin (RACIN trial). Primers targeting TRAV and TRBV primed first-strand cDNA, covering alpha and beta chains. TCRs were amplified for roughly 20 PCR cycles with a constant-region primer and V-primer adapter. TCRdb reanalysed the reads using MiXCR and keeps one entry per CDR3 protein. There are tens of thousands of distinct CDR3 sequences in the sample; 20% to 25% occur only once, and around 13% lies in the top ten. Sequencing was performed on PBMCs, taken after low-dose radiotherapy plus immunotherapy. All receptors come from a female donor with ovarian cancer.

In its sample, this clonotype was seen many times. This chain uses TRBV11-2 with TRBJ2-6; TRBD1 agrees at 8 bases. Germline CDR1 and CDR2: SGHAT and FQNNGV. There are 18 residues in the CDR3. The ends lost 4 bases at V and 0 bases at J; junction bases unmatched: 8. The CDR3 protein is CASSSLGQGLSGANVLTF. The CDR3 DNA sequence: TGTGCCAGCAGCTCTTTAGGACAGGGTCTCTCTGGGGCCAACGTCCTGACTTTC.

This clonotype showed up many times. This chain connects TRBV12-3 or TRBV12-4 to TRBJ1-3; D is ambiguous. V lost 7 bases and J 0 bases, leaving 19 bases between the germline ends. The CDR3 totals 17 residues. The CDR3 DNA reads TGTGCCAGCACCCCCTCCGGGTTTATCATCTCTGGAAACACCATATATTTT. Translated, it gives CASTPSGFIISGNTIYF.

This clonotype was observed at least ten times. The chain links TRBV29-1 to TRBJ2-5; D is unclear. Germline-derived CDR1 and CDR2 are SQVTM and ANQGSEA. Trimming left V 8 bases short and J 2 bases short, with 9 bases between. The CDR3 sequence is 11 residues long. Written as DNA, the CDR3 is TGCAGCTCAGGTGATCAAGAGACCCAGTACTTC. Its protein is CSSGDQETQYF.

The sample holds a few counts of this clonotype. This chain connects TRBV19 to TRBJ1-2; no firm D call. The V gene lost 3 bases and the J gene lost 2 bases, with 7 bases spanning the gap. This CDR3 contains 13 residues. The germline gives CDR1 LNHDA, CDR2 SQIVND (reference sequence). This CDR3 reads CASSMSQNYGYTF. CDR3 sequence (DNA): TGTGCCAGTAGTATGTCACAGAACTATGGCTACACCTTC.

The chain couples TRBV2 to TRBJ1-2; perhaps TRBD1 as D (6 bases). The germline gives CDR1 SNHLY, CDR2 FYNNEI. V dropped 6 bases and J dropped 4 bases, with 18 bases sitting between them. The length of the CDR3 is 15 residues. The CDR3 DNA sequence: TGTGCCAGCAGCTGGGACATTCTCCAGAGCTATGGCTACACCTTC. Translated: CASSWDILQSYGYTF. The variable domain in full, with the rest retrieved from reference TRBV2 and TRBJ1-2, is EPEVTQTPSHQVTQMGQEVILRCVPISNHLYFYWYRQILGQKVEFLVSFYNNEISEKSEIFDDQFSVERPDGSNFTLKIRSTKLEDSAMYFCASSWDILQSYGYTFGSGTRLTVV.

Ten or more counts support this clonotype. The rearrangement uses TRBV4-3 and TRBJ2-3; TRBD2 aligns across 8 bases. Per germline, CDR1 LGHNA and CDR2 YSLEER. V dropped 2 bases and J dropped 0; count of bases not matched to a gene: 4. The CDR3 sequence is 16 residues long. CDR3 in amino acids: CASSQMSGGSTDTQYF. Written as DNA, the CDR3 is TGCGCCAGCAGCCAAATGAGCGGGGGTAGCACAGATACGCAGTATTTT.

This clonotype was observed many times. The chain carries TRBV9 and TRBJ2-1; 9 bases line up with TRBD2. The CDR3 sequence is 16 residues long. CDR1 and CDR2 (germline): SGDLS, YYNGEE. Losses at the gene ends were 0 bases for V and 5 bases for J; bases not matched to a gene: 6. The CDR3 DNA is TGTGCCAGCAGCGTAGGGGGGACTAGCTACGACAATGAGCAGTTCTTC. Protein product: CASSVGGTSYDNEQFF. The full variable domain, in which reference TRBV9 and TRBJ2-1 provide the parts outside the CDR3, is DSGVTQTPKHLITATGQRVTLRCSPRSGDLSVYWYQQSLDQGLQFLIQYYNGEERAKGNILERFSAQQFPDLHSELNLSSLELGDSALYFCASSVGGTSYDNEQFFGPGTRLTVL.

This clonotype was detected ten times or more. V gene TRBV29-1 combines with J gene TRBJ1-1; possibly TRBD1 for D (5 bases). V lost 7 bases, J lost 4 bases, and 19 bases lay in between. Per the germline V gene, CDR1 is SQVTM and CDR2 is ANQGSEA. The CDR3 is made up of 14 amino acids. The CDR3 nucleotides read TGCAGCGGAAGGTCCAGCGCAGGGACCACTGAAGCTTTCTTT. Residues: CSGRSSAGTTEAFF.

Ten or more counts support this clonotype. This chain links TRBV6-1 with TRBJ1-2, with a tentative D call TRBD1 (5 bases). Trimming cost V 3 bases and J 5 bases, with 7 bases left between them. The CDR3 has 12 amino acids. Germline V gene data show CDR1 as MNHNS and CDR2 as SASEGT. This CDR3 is CASSDQGYGYTF. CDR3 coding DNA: TGTGCCAGCAGTGACCAGGGATATGGCTACACCTTC.

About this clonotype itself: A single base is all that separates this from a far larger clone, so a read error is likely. The CDR3 spells CASSSSASGGPSSYEQFF. The CDR3 DNA sequence: TGTGCCAGCAGCTCGTCCGCTAGCGGGGGGCCAAGCTCCTACGAGCAGTTCTTC. The chain employs TRBV5-5 and TRBJ2-1; 11 bases are a match to TRBD2. This CDR3 contains 18 residues. V was pared by 3 bases and J by 10 bases, with 18 bases of the junction left unmatched. Germline-derived CDR1 and CDR2 are SGHKS and YYEKEE (reference sequence). Combining the CDR3 with reference TRBV5-5 and TRBJ2-1 gives the whole variable domain DAGVTQSPTHLIKTRGQQVTLRCSPISGHKSVSWYQQVLGQGPQFIFQYYEKEERGRGNFPDRFSARQFPNYSSELNVNALLLGDSALYLCASSSSASGGPSSYEQFFGPGTRLTVL.

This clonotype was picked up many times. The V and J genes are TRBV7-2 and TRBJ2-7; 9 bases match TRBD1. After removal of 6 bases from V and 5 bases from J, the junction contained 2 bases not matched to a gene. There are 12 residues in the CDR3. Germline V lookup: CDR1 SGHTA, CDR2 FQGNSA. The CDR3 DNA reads TGTGCCAGCAGTCGGACAGGGGACGAGCAGTACTTC. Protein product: CASSRTGDEQYF.

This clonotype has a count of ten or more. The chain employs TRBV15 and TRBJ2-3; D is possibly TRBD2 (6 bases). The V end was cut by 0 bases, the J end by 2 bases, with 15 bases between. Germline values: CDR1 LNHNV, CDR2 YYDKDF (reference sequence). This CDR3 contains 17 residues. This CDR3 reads CATSRDSMAGNTDTQYF. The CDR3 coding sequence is TGTGCCACCAGCAGAGATAGTATGGCGGGGAACACAGATACGCAGTATTTT.

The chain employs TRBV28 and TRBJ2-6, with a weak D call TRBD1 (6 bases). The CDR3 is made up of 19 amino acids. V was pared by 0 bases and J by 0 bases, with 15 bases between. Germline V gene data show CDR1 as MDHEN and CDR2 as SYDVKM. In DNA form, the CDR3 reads TGTGCCAGCAGTTTATGGGCCCTGACAGGTCGCTCTGGGGCCAACGTCCTGACTTTC. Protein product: CASSLWALTGRSGANVLTF.

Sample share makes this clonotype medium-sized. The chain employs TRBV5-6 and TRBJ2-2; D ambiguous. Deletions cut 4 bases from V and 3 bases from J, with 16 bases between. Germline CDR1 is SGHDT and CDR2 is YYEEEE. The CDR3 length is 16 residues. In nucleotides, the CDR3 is TGTGCCAGCAGCCGAGCCCCTGAAGGATACACCGGGGAGCTGTTTTTT. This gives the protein CASSRAPEGYTGELFF. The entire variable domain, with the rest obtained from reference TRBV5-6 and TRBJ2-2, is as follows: DAGVTQSPTHLIKTRGQQVTLRCSPKSGHDTVSWYQQALGQGPQFIFQYYEEEERQRGNFPDRFSGHQFPNYSSELNVNALLLGDSALYLCASSRAPEGYTGELFFGEGSRLTVL.

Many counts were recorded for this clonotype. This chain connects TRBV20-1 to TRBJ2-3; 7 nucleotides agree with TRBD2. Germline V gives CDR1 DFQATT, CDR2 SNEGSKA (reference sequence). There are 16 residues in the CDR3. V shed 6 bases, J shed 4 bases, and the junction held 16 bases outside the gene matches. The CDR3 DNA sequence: TGCAGTGCCCACCTCCCTTCGGGAGGTATCCCAGATACGCAGTATTTT. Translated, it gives CSAHLPSGGIPDTQYF.

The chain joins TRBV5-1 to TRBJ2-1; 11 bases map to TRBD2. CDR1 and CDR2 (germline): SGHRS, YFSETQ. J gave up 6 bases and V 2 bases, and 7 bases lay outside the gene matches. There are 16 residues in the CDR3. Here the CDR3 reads CASSLFRGTSGNEQFF. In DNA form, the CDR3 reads TGCGCCAGCAGCTTATTCCGCGGGACTAGCGGCAATGAGCAGTTCTTC.